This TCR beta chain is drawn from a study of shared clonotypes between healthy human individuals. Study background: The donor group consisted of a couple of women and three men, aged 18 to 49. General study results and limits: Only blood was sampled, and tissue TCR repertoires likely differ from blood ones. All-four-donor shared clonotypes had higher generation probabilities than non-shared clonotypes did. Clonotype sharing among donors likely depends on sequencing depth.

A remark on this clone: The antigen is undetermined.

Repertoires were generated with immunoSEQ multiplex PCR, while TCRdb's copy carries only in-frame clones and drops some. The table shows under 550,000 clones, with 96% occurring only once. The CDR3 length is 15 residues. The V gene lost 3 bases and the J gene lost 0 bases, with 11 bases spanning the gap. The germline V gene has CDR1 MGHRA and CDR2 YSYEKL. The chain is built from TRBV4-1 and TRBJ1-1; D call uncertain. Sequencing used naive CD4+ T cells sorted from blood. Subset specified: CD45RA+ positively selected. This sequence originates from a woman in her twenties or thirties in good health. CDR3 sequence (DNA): TGCGCCAGCAGCCATCTCTGGCGCCTGAACACTGAAGCTTTCTTT. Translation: CASSHLWRLNTEAFF.